This T cell receptor (beta chain) was identified during a study of blood T cells in healthy people across ages. The length of the CDR3 is 16 residues. Germline trimming cut 2 bases from V and 5 bases from J; bases unmatched to any gene: 9. The germline gives CDR1 DFQATT, CDR2 SNEGSKA (reference sequence). For every donor, a draw yielded around 10 milliliters of peripheral blood. Sample-barcoded 5' priming and a J-beta primer mix drove a second PCR of roughly 6 to 12 cycles. Each of the cDNA molecules was tagged by a template-switch adaptor with 12 random nucleotides. The study obtained at least 3 million CDR3-containing paired-end reads from every sample. TCRdb used MiXCR to reprocess the 5' RACE reads, holding one entry per CDR3 protein. The table has more than 800,000 distinct CDR3 sequences, around 28% seen once.

The clonotype originates from a woman aged 80 or older in good health. Sequencing used blood. The rearrangement uses TRBV20-1 and TRBJ2-5, with TRBD2 matching over 12 bases. The CDR3 sequence is CSARPSSGGAGETQYF. For the CDR3, the DNA is TGCAGTGCTAGACCCTCTAGCGGGGGGGCGGGGGAGACCCAGTACTTC.